These 18 T cell receptor beta chains originate from one sample sequenced in a study of patients and donors after allogeneic stem cell transplantation. Using its own MiXCR run on the RT-PCR reads, TCRdb lists one record per CDR3 protein. The data hold roughly 880,000 distinct CDR3 sequences, with about a sixth observed a single time. The sample was blood, either unsorted or a sorted T cell fraction (not recorded which). All receptors derive from a human donor who was either an allogeneic HSCT recipient or a stem cell or donor lymphocyte infusion donor (not recorded which). It is not recorded whose cells these are; they may come from a transplant donor.

This clonotype was counted a few times. The gene calls are TRBV29-1 and TRBJ2-7; maybe TRBD2 (6 bases). Trimming cost V 7 bases and J 6 bases, with 22 bases left between them. This CDR3 comprises 14 residues. Germline lookup yields CDR1 SQVTM and CDR2 ANQGSEA. In nucleotides, the CDR3 is TGCAGCGCTAATGGGGGGACCGAGGGGCGCGAGCAGTACTTC. It translates to CSANGGTEGREQYF.

V usage is TRBV27 and J usage is TRBJ2-7; a possible D gene is TRBD2 (7 bases). This CDR3 is built from 15 residues. The V gene's germline CDR1 is MNHEY and CDR2 SMNVEV (reference sequence). V gave up 0 bases and J gave up 6 bases, with 15 bases separating them. The CDR3 DNA is TGTGCCAGCAGTTTATCTGGGGGGGCTCCCTTCGAGCAGTACTTC. Its translation: CASSLSGGAPFEQYF.

This clonotype was found a few times. Written as DNA, the CDR3 is TGTGCCAGCTTCCCCACTAACTCCAATGAGCAGTTCTTC. It translates to CASFPTNSNEQFF. V gene TRBV25-1 combines with J gene TRBJ2-1; D is uncertain. V dropped 8 bases and J dropped 6 bases, with 14 bases sitting between them. Germline CDR1 is MGHDK and CDR2 is SYGVNS. The CDR3 runs to 13 residues.

The rearrangement links TRBV20-1 to TRBJ2-1; 10 bases fit TRBD2. The CDR3 consists of 14 residues. Germline V gives CDR1 DFQATT, CDR2 SNEGSKA (reference sequence). V shed 3 bases, J shed 3 bases, and the junction held 2 bases outside the gene matches. CDR3 amino acids: CSARASGGYNEQFF. The CDR3 DNA sequence: TGCAGTGCTAGGGCTAGCGGGGGCTACAATGAGCAGTTCTTC.

CDR3 in DNA: TGTGCCAGCAGTTACTCGACACGGGGGCCAACCACAGATACGCAGTATTTT. This translates into CASSYSTRGPTTDTQYF. The chain carries TRBV6-2 or TRBV6-3 and TRBJ2-3; the D gene could be TRBD1 or TRBD2 (6 bases each). V lost 0 bases to trimming and J lost 2 bases, with 15 bases between them. The CDR3 is 17 residues long. The germline gives CDR1 MNHEY, CDR2 SVGEGT.

The table lists this clonotype with a few counts. J is TRBJ1-2 and V is TRBV12-3 or TRBV12-4; D not certain. The CDR3 extends over 14 amino acids. The V gene lost 8 bases and the J gene lost 4 bases, with 17 bases spanning the gap. This CDR3 reads CASEIRGVTYGYTF. The CDR3 region has the DNA TGTGCCAGCGAGATTCGCGGGGTTACCTATGGCTACACCTTC.

This clonotype appeared a few times. This chain links TRBV10-3 with TRBJ2-5, with D possibly matching TRBD2 (5 bases). The CDR3 runs to 14 residues. The ends were cut back, 7 bases at V and 1 base at J, with 13 bases in the middle. Germline assignment: CDR1 ENHRY and CDR2 SYGVKD. This CDR3 is CAINGGGPQETQYF. The CDR3 nucleotides are TGTGCCATCAACGGAGGTGGCCCCCAAGAGACCCAGTACTTC.

A few counts support this clonotype. DNA of the CDR3: TGTGCCAGCAGTTACTCCGGGACACCTACTTTTCATACGCAGTATTTT. Residues: CASSYSGTPTFHTQYF. V is TRBV6-5 and J is TRBJ2-3; D is perhaps TRBD1 (6 bases). The CDR3 length is 16 residues. Trimming took 0 bases from V and 7 from J, leaving 17 bases between them. The germline V gene has CDR1 MNHEY and CDR2 SVGAGI.

The V and J genes are TRBV27 and TRBJ2-2; a possible D gene is TRBD1 (6 bases). CDR3 length equals 15 residues. Trimming shortened V by 4 bases and J by 1 base, and 10 bases separated the two germline ends. From germline, CDR1 is MNHEY and CDR2 SMNVEV (reference sequence). Here the CDR3 DNA reads TGTGCCAGCAGTTCAGGGGTGAAGAACACCGGGGAGCTGTTTTTT. Residues: CASSSGVKNTGELFF.

The CDR3 DNA reads TGTGCCAGCAGTTACGTGGGACAGGGGCATGGCTACACCTTC. It is translated as CASSYVGQGHGYTF. This chain links TRBV6-5 with TRBJ1-2, with 10 bases that match TRBD1. Germline CDR1 is MNHEY and CDR2 is SVGAGI. With 2 bases clipped from V and 6 bases from J, the junction kept 3 bases outside the gene matches. The CDR3 has 14 amino acids.

V and J are TRBV20-1 and TRBJ1-1; TRBD1 is a possible D gene (6 bases). CDR3 length equals 15 residues. Germline V gene lookup returns CDR1 DFQATT and CDR2 SNEGSKA (reference sequence). V lost 6 bases and J lost 4, with 21 bases in between. CDR3 residues: CSAPSSGGRPTEAFF. CDR3 DNA: TGCAGTGCCCCGAGTAGTGGGGGGCGTCCCACTGAAGCTTTCTTT.

At least ten counts were recorded for this clonotype. CDR3 DNA: TGCGCCAGCAGCGCGGGACAGAGGTTCGGTGAGCAGTTCTTC. This codes for CASSAGQRFGEQFF. The V gene is TRBV5-1, the J gene TRBJ2-1, with a weak D call TRBD1 (7 bases). This CDR3 is 14 amino acids long. Germline CDR1 SGHRS, CDR2 YFSETQ. V lost 4 bases and J lost 9, with 17 bases in between.

The chain employs TRBV6-1 and TRBJ2-7; the match to TRBD2 covers 8 bases. This CDR3 contains 14 residues. V lost 6 bases to trimming and J lost 3 bases; unmatched junction nucleotides: 7. In germline, CDR1 is MNHNS, CDR2 SASEGT. CDR3 protein: CASRGAGELYEQYF. In DNA form, the CDR3 reads TGTGCCAGCAGGGGAGCGGGAGAGCTCTACGAGCAGTACTTC.

This chain links TRBV5-1 with TRBJ2-1; maybe TRBD2 (7 bases). This CDR3 spans 17 amino acids. V was trimmed by 0 bases and J by 7 bases, leaving 20 bases between them. Germline CDR1 SGHRS, CDR2 YFSETQ. DNA of the CDR3: TGCGCCAGCAGCTTGGCCGTTGAGGGGGGGCCATGGAATGAGCAGTTCTTC. The encoded protein is CASSLAVEGGPWNEQFF.

CDR3 DNA sequence: TGTGCCAGCAGCCAAAGCAGGCCCCCGGGCCACGAGCAGTACTTC. Its translation is CASSQSRPPGHEQYF. The chain uses TRBV3-1 and TRBJ2-7; D is ambiguous. The CDR3 totals 15 residues. CDR1 LGHDT and CDR2 YNNKEL come from the germline V gene (reference sequence). V was trimmed by 2 bases and J by 5 bases, leaving 16 bases between them.

This clonotype was observed at least ten times. The V call is TRBV5-6, the J call TRBJ2-7; TRBD2 aligns across 10 bases. With 2 bases clipped from V and 0 bases from J, the junction kept 11 bases outside the gene matches. Germline CDR1 is SGHDT and CDR2 is YYEEEE. The CDR3 consists of 18 residues. CDR3 protein: CASSFRLAGSRSSYEQYF. CDR3 coding DNA: TGTGCCAGCAGCTTTCGACTAGCGGGTTCTAGAAGCTCCTACGAGCAGTACTTC.

This clonotype has only a few counts. The chain employs TRBV7-3 and TRBJ1-1, with D possibly matching TRBD1 (5 bases). V was pared by 3 bases and J by 11 bases, with 16 bases between. Germline V gene lookup returns CDR1 SGHTA and CDR2 FQGTGA. The CDR3 contains 13 residues. CDR3 loop: CASSLKQGFVAFF. CDR3 in DNA: TGTGCCAGCAGCTTGAAGCAGGGATTCGTCGCTTTCTTT. Drawing the rest from reference TRBV7-3 and TRBJ1-1, the complete variable domain is GAGVSQTPSNKVTEKGKYVELRCDPISGHTALYWYRQSLGQGPEFLIYFQGTGAADDSGLPNDRFFAVRPEGSVSTLKIQRTERGDSAVYLCASSLKQGFVAFFGQGTRLTVV.

The chain employs TRBV12-3 or TRBV12-4 and TRBJ2-2; D is perhaps TRBD1 or TRBD2 (5 bases each). There are 15 residues in the CDR3. V lost 2 bases to trimming and J lost 7 bases, with 14 bases between them. The CDR3 bases are TGTGCCAGCAGTTTACCCCCCCCTGGGGGCGGGGAGCTGTTTTTT. It specifies CASSLPPPGGGELFF.